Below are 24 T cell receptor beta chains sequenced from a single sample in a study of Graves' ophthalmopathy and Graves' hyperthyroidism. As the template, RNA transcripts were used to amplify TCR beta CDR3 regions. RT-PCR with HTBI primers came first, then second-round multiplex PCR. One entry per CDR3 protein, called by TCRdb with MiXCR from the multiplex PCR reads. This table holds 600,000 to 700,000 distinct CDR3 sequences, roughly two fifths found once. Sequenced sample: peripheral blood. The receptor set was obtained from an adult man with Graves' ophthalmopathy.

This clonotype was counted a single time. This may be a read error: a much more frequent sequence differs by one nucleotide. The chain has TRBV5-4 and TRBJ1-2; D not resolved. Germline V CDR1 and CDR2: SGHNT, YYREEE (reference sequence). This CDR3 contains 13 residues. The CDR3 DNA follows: TGTGCCAGCAGCGCCACGTCTAACTATGGCCACACCTTC. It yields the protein CASSATSNYGHTF.

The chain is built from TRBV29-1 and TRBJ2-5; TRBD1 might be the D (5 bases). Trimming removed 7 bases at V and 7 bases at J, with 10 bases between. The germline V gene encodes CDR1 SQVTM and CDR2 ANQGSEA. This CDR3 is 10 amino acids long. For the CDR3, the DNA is TGCAGCGGTGGGCAGGGGACCCAGTACTTC. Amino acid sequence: CSGGQGTQYF.

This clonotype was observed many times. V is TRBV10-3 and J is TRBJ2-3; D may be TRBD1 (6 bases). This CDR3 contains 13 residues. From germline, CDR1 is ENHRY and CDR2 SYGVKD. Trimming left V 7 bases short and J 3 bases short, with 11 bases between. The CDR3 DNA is TGTGCCATCAACAGGGAAGGGACAGATACGCAGTATTTT. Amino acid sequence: CAINREGTDTQYF.

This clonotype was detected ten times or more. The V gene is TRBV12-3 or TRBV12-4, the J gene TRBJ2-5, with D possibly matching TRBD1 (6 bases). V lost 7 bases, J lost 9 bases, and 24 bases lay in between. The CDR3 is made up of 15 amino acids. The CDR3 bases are TGTGCCAGCACCAAAACGGAATTCCAAGCAGGGGCCCAGTACTTC. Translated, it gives CASTKTEFQAGAQYF.

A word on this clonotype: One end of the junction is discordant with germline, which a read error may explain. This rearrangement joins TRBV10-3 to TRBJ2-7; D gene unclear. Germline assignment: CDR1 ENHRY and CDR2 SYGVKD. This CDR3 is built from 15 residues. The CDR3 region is CASSYANRKPYEQYF. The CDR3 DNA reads TGTGCCAGCAGTTACGCCAACCGAAAGCCCTACGAGCAGTACTTC.

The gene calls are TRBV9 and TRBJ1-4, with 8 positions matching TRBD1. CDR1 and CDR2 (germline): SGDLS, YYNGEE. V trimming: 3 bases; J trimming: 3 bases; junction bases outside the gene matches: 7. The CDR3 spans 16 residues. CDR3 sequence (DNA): TGTGCCAGCAGCGCAGGGACAGGTGCAGCTAATGAAAAACTGTTTTTT. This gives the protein CASSAGTGAANEKLFF.

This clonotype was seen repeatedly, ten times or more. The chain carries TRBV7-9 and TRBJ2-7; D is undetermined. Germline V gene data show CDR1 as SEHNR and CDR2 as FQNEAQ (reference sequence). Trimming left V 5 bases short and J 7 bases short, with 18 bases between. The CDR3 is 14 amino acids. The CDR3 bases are TGTGCCAGCAGCCACTCTCGAAGCGTGGGGGAGCAGTACTTC. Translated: CASSHSRSVGEQYF.

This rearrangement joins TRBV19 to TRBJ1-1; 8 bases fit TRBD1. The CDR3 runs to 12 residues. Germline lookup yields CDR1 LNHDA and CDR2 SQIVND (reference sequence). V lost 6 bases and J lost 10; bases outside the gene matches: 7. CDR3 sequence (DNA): TGTGCCAGTAGCGAGACAGGGGTTGGAGCTTTCTTT. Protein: CASSETGVGAFF.

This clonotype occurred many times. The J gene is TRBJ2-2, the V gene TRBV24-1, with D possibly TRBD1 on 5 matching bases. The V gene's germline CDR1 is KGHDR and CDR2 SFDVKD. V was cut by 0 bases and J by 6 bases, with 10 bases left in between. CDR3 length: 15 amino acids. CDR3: CATSDLGQGSGELFF. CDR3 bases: TGTGCCACCAGTGATTTGGGCCAGGGATCCGGGGAGCTGTTTTTT.

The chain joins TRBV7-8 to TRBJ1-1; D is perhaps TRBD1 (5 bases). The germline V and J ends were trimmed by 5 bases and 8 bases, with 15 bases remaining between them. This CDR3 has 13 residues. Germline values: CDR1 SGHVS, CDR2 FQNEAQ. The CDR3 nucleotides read TGTGCCAGCAGCCTGGACACCCAGGGCGAAGCTTTCTTT. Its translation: CASSLDTQGEAFF.

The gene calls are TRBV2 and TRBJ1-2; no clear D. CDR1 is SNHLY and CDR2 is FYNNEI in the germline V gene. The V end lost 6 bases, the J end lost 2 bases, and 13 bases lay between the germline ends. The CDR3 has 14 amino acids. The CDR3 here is CASRPGGRNYGYTF. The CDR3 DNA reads TGTGCCAGCAGACCGGGCGGCAGGAACTATGGCTACACCTTC.

This CDR3 reads CASNSGDVGYEQYF. CDR3 nucleotides: TGTGCCAGCAACTCCGGGGACGTCGGCTACGAGCAGTACTTC. This sequence joins TRBV7-9 and TRBJ2-7, with D possibly called TRBD1 or TRBD2 (5 bases each). CDR3 length equals 14 residues. Germline V gives CDR1 SEHNR, CDR2 FQNEAQ (reference sequence). With 7 bases removed from V and 3 bases from J, the gap between germline ends came to 16 bases.

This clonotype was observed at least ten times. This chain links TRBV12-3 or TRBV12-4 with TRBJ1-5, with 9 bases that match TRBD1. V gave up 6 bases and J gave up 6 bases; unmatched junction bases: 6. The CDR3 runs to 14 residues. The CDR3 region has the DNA TGTGCCAGCAGGGGACAGGGTGGCGGTCAGCCCCAGCATTTT. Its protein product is CASRGQGGGQPQHF.

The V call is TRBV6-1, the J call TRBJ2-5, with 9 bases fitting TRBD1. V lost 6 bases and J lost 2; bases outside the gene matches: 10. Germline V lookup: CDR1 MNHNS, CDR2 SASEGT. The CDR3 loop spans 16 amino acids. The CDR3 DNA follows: TGTGCCAGCAGACCTTCCGGGACAGGGCAGCAAGAGACCCAGTACTTC. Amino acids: CASRPSGTGQQETQYF.

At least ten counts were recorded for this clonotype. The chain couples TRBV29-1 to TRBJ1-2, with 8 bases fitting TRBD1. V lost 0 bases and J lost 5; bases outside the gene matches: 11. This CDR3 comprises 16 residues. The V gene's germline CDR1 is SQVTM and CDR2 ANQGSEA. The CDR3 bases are TGCAGCGTTGAAGAGGACGGCAGGGGGCCCGAATATGGCTACACCTTC. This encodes CSVEEDGRGPEYGYTF.

CDR3: CASSLARGEGEAFF. CDR3 nucleotides: TGCGCCAGCAGCTTGGCACGGGGGGAGGGTGAAGCTTTCTTT. The chain is built from TRBV5-1 and TRBJ1-1; the D gene is possibly TRBD1 (5 bases). This CDR3 spans 14 amino acids. Trimming stripped 0 bases from V and 7 bases from J, with 13 bases between. CDR1 and CDR2 (germline): SGHRS, YFSETQ. The full variable domain, with the rest looked up from reference TRBV5-1 and TRBJ1-1, is KAGVTQTPRYLIKTRGQQVTLSCSPISGHRSVSWYQQTPGQGLQFLFEYFSETQRNKGNFPGRFSGRQFSNSRSEMNVSTLELGDSALYLCASSLARGEGEAFFGQGTRLTVV.

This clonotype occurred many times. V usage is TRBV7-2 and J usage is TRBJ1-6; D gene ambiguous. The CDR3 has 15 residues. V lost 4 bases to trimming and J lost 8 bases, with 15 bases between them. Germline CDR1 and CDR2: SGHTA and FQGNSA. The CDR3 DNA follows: TGTGCCAGCAGCTCCGGTGGAACTCCGTATTCACCCCTCCACTTT. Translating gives CASSSGGTPYSPLHF.

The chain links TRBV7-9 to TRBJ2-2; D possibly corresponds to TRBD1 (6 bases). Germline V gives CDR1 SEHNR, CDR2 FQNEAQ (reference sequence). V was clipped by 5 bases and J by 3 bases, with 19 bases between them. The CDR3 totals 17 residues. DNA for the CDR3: TGTGCCAGCAGCCTCTCGACCTACAGGGTATACACCGGGGAGCTGTTTTTT. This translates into CASSLSTYRVYTGELFF.

This chain's CDR3 is CASSQDHPRPLTYEQYF. As DNA, the CDR3 is TGCGCCAGCAGCCAAGATCACCCACGTCCTCTCACCTACGAGCAGTACTTC. This rearrangement joins TRBV4-1 to TRBJ2-7; no firm D call. CDR3 length: 17 residues. Trimming cost V 0 bases and J 2 bases, with 17 bases left between them. Germline-derived CDR1 and CDR2 are MGHRA and YSYEKL.

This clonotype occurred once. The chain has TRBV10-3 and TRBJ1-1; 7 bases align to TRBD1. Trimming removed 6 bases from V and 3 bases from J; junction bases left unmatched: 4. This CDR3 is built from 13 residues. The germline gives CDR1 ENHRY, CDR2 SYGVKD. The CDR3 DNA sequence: TGTGCCATCAGAGAAACAGGGGACACTGAAGCTTTCTTT. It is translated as CAIRETGDTEAFF.

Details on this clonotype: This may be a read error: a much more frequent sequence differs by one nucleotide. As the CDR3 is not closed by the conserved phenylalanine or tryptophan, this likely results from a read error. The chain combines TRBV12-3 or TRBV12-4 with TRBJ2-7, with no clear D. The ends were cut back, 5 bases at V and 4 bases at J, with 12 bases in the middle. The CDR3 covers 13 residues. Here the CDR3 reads CASSLDGIYEQYL. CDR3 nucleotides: TGTGCCAGCAGTCTGGACGGAATATACGAGCAGTACCTC.

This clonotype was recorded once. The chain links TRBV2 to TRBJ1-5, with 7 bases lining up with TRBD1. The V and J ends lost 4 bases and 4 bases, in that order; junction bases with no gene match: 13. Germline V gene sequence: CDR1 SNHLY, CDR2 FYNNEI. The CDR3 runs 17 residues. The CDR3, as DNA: TGTGCCAGCAGTGCTAGAACAGGGACAGCGCGAAATCAGCCCCAGCATTTT. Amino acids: CASSARTGTARNQPQHF.

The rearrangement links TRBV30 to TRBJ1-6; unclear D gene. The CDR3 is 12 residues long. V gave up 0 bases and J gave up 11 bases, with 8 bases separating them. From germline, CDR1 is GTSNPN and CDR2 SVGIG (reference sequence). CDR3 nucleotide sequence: TGTGCCTGGAGTGTACAACGTCCACCCCTCCACTTT. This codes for CAWSVQRPPLHF.

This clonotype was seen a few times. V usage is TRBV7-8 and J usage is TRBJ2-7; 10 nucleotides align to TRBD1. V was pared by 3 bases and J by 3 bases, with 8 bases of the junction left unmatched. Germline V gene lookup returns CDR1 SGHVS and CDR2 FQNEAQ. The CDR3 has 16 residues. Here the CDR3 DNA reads TGTGCCAGCAGCTTTGACGGGACAGGGGCCGTCTACGAGCAGTACTTC. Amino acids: CASSFDGTGAVYEQYF.